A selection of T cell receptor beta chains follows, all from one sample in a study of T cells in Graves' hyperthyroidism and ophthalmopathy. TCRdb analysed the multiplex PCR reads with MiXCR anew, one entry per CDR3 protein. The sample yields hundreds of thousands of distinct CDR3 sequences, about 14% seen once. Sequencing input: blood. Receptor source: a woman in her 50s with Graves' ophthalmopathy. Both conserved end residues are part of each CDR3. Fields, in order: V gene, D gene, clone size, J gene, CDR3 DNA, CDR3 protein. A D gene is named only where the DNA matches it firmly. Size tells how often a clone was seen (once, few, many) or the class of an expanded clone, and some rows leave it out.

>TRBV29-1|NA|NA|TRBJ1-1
TGCAGCGTTTCTAAGGTGTTGAACACTGAAGCTTTCTTT
CSVSKVLNTEAFF
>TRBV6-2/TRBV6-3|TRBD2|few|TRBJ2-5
TGTGCCAGCAGATCCGGGACTAGCGGGAGTACCCAGTACTTC
CASRSGTSGSTQYF
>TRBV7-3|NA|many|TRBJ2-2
TGTGCCAGCAAACAAGGGGGGAGGGTTACCGGGGAGCTGTTTTTT
CASKQGGRVTGELFF
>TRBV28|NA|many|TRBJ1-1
TGTGCCAGCATGGTCGGGACCCAACCGCGGCGGGCTTTCTTT
CASMVGTQPRRAFF
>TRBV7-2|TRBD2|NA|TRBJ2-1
TGTGCCAGCAGCCCAATTAGCGGGACTAACAATGAGCAGTTCTTC
CASSPISGTNNEQFF
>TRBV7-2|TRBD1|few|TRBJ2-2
TGTGCCAGCAGCCGACAGGGAAACACCGGGGAGCTGTTTTTT
CASSRQGNTGELFF
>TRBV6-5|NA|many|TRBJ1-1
TGTGCCAGCAGTTACTCGATATCAACTGAAGCTTTCTTT
CASSYSISTEAFF
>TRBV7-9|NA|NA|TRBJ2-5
TGTGCCAGCACCCGGACTCCTCAAGAGACCCAGTACTTC
CASTRTPQETQYF
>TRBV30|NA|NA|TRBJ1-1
TGTGCCTGGAGTGTACGGAGGGATATCGGTGAAGCTTTCTTT
CAWSVRRDIGEAFF
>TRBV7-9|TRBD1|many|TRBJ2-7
TGTGCCAGCAGCTCCCGGGACAGGAGGTACGAGCAGTACTTC
CASSSRDRRYEQYF
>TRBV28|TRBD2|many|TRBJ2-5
TGTGCCAGCAAGTCGTCGGGAGGTCCCCAAGAGACCCAGTACTTC
CASKSSGGPQETQYF
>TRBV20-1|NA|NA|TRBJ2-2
TGCAGTGCAAACAAAGCGGGTTCGAACACCGGGGAGCTGTTTTTT
CSANKAGSNTGELFF
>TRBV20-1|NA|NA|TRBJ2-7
TGCAGTGCTTTCAGGGCGAACGAGCAGTACTTC
CSAFRANEQYF
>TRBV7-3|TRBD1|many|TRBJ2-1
TGTGCCAGCAGCTCAGGGGGCGATTCCTACAATGAGCAGTTCTTC
CASSSGGDSYNEQFF
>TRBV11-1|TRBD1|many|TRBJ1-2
TGTGCCAGCAGCTTAAGGACAGGGTACTATGGCTACACCTTC
CASSLRTGYYGYTF
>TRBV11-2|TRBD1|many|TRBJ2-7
TGTGCCAGCAGCCCAAGACAGGGCAACGAGCAGTACTTC
CASSPRQGNEQYF
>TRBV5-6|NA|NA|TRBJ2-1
TGTGCCAGCAGCTTGTCGCGTCATATTGGGACAAGGATATACAATGAGCAGTTCTTC
CASSLSRHIGTRIYNEQFF
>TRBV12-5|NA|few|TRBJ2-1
TGTGCTAGTGGTCCTTCCCCCCGGGAGAATTACAATGAGCAGTTCTTC
CASGPSPRENYNEQFF
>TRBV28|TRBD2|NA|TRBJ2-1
TGTGCCAGCAGCTCTAGTATAGGGACTAGCGGGAGGTATCCCAATGAGCAGTTCTTC
CASSSSIGTSGRYPNEQFF
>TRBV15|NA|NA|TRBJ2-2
TGTGCCACCAGCTTGCGTAGCCCCTCCGGGGAGCTGTTTTTT
CATSLRSPSGELFF
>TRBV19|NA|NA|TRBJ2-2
TGTGCCAGTAGTACAGTACCGGGACTGACCGGGGAGCTGTTTTTT
CASSTVPGLTGELFF
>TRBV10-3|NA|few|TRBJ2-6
TGTGCCATCAGTGAGTCGTGGGGCGGGGCTGGGGCCAACGTCCTGACTTTC
CAISESWGGAGANVLTF
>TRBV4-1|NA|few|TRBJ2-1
TGCGCCAGCAGCCAAGATGTTAGCTCCTACAATGAGCAGTTCTTC
CASSQDVSSYNEQFF
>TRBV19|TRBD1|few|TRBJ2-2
TGTGCCAGTAGTCTGCAGGGGGCGTCGTACACCGGGGAGCTGTTTTTT
CASSLQGASYTGELFF
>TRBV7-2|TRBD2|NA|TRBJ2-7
TGTGCCAGCAGCTCCGGGACTATTAGCTCCTACGAGCAGTACTTC
CASSSGTISSYEQYF
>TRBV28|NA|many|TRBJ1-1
TGTGCCAGCAGTTTAAACTTGGGGAACACTGAAGCTTTCTTT
CASSLNLGNTEAFF
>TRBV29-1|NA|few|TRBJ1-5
TGCAGCGCTGTGGTTGGGGGCCGCAATCAGCCCCAGCATTTT
CSAVVGGRNQPQHF
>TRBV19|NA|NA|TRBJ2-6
TGTGCCAGTAGTATTGGAGGTGGGGCCAACGTCCTGACTTTC
CASSIGGGANVLTF
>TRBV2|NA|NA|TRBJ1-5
TGTGCCAGCGAAGGGCTCGGGCGGAGCAATCAGCCCCAGCATTTT
CASEGLGRSNQPQHF
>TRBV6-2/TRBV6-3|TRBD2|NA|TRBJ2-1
TGTGCCAGCAGTGCAGTACTAGCGGGAGGGCCGCAGTTCTTC
CASSAVLAGGPQFF
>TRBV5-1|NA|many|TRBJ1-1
TGCGCCAGCAGCTCTCTTGGGTTTCGCACTGAAGCTTTCTTT
CASSSLGFRTEAFF
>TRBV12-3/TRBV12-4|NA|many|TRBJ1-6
TGTGCCAGCAGACCAGGGATGGCTTATAATTCACCCCTCCACTTT
CASRPGMAYNSPLHF
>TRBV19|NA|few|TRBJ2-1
TGTGCCAGTAGTAACCGGAGAGGGCGGAATGAGCAGTTCTTC
CASSNRRGRNEQFF
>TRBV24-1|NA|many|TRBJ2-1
TGTGCCACCAGTGTACTACCTTACAATGAGCAGTTCTTC
CATSVLPYNEQFF
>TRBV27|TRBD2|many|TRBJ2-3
TGTGCCAGCTCGGGAGGTAGCACAGATACGCAGTATTTT
CASSGGSTDTQYF
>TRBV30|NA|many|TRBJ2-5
TGTGCCTGGAACCGGCGGAGCCAAGAGACCCAGTACTTC
CAWNRRSQETQYF
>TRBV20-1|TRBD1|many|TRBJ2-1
TGCAGTGCTAGCGACAGGGGCGGGTACAATGAGCAGTTCTTC
CSASDRGGYNEQFF
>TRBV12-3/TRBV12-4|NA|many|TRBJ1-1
TGTGCCAGCAGTTTGGAGGGAACGAACACTGAAGCTTTCTTT
CASSLEGTNTEAFF